This TCR beta chain was captured by sequencing in a study of regulatory T cells in long-lasting Graves disease. Study-wide results and caveats: Because few samples were included, accuracy may have been lower. Among persistent patients, a larger number of public clonotypes were shared (2,741) than among newly diagnosed patients (about 970).

Both iRepertoire HTBI primers and Arm-PCR of CDR3 regions were used to build the TCR beta libraries. MiXCR was run by TCRdb on the multiplex PCR reads, yielding one entry per CDR3 protein. Here the sample spans about 290,000 distinct CDR3 sequences, 22% being singletons. CDR1 is SGHDT and CDR2 is YYEEEE in the germline V gene. The ends were cut back, 0 bases at V and 0 bases at J, with 18 bases in the middle. CDR3 length equals 18 residues. Documented time point: persistent/refractory GD, antithyroid drugs over 5 years with positive TRAb. PBMC RNA was the source of the TCR library. The patients were drawn from one endocrinology department in Xi'an, China. About this clonotype: Antigen unknown.

The TCR comes from a female donor with Graves disease. The chain links TRBV5-6 to TRBJ1-1; D might be TRBD1 (6 bases). The input for sequencing was peripheral blood mononuclear cells (PBMCs), taken when the disease was refractory, from a patient treated with antithyroid drugs. Here the CDR3 reads CASSLGTDNYILNTEAFF. For the CDR3, the DNA is TGTGCCAGCAGCTTGGGGACAGACAACTATATATTGAACACTGAAGCTTTCTTT.